The 11 T cell receptor beta chains presented below share a single source sample, sequenced in a study of Graves' ophthalmopathy and Graves' hyperthyroidism. Amplified TCR beta CDR3 regions were obtained using RNA transcripts as template. First-round RT-PCR with HTBI primers preceded a second-round multiplex PCR. MiXCR was run by TCRdb on the multiplex PCR reads, yielding one entry per CDR3 protein. The sample shows under 250,000 distinct CDR3 sequences, under 30% of them seen only once. Sequencing was carried out using peripheral blood. The receptors here all came from a man aged 50-60 years with Graves' ophthalmopathy.

CDR3 coding DNA: TGTGCCAGCAGCTCACGGGCTAGCGGTCAAGAGACCCAGTACTTC. Its protein is CASSSRASGQETQYF. The chain employs TRBV7-2 and TRBJ2-5; TRBD2 aligns across 7 bases. CDR1 is SGHTA, CDR2 FQGNSA, per germline. This CDR3 has 15 amino acids. V was clipped by 4 bases and J by 2 bases; unmatched bases: 7.

This clonotype was counted many times. This chain connects TRBV20-1 to TRBJ2-7; D not resolved. V was trimmed by 5 bases and J by 0 bases, leaving 11 bases between them. The CDR3 extends over 13 amino acids. Per the germline V gene, CDR1 is DFQATT and CDR2 is SNEGSKA (reference sequence). The chain's CDR3 is CSAGPGSSYEQYF. CDR3 DNA sequence: TGCAGTGCTGGCCCTGGTAGCTCCTACGAGCAGTACTTC.

The V gene is TRBV30, the J gene TRBJ2-7, with 8 nucleotides matching TRBD1. CDR3 length: 13 residues. Germline V gives CDR1 GTSNPN, CDR2 SVGIG (reference sequence). The trim removed 5 bases at V and 3 bases at J, leaving 6 bases unmatched. The CDR3 coding sequence is TGTGCCTGGGCAGGACAGGGTCTCTACGAGCAGTACTTC. This gives the protein CAWAGQGLYEQYF.

This clonotype was recorded many times. This sequence joins TRBV5-1 and TRBJ2-7; D possibly uses TRBD1 or TRBD2 (5 bases each). Germline V lookup: CDR1 SGHRS, CDR2 YFSETQ. CDR3 length: 14 amino acids. Trimming removed 4 bases at V and 3 bases at J, with 14 bases between. DNA of the CDR3: TGCGCCAGCAGCCCTACAGAGGGGCTCTACGAGCAGTACTTC. Translation gives CASSPTEGLYEQYF.

The chain combines TRBV11-2 with TRBJ2-7; a possible D gene is TRBD2 (5 bases). V was trimmed by 7 bases and J by 3 bases, leaving 16 bases between them. CDR1 SGHAT and CDR2 FQNNGV come from the germline V gene. This CDR3 is built from 14 residues. The DNA of the CDR3 is TGTGCCAGCACCGCTAATAGCGACCGCTACGAGCAGTACTTC. As protein: CASTANSDRYEQYF.

This clonotype has at least ten counts. DNA of the CDR3: TGTGCCAGCAGCACACAAGGTGTCCCTGGCTACACCTTC. As protein: CASSTQGVPGYTF. The gene calls are TRBV7-8 and TRBJ1-2; D is unclear. CDR3 length equals 13 residues. The V end lost 5 bases, the J end lost 7 bases, and 14 bases lay between the germline ends. The germline CDR1 and CDR2 sequences are SGHVS and FQNEAQ.

V gene TRBV6-1 combines with J gene TRBJ1-2, with TRBD1 matching 8 bases. CDR3 length equals 13 residues. Per the germline V gene, CDR1 is MNHNS and CDR2 is SASEGT. The J segment lost 7 bases and the V segment lost 6 bases, leaving 7 bases of the junction unmatched. In nucleotides, the CDR3 is TGTGCCAGCAGCAACGGACAGGGATCTGGCTACACCTTC. Translated: CASSNGQGSGYTF.

In its sample, this clonotype was seen many times. A much larger clone differs by one base, so this may be a read error. The V gene is TRBV6-5, the J gene TRBJ2-2; weak D call: TRBD2 (6 bases). CDR1 is MNHEY and CDR2 is SVGAGI in the germline V gene. The CDR3 length is 14 residues. The CDR3 is CASSYKPYTGGLFF. As DNA, the CDR3 is TGTGCCAGCAGTTACAAACCTTACACCGGGGGGCTGTTTTTT.

Many counts were recorded for this clonotype. The chain recombines TRBV5-1 with TRBJ2-5, with 13 positions matching TRBD2. The length of the CDR3 is 15 residues. Germline lookup yields CDR1 SGHRS and CDR2 YFSETQ. Trimming took 4 bases from V and 5 from J; bases not matched to a gene: 5. Here the CDR3 DNA reads TGCGCCAGCAGCCGCGAACTAGCGGGAGGGGAGACCCAGTACTTC. Its protein is CASSRELAGGETQYF.

At least ten counts were recorded for this clonotype. The chain is built from TRBV6-2 or TRBV6-3 and TRBJ2-5, with D perhaps TRBD1 (6 bases). CDR3 length: 15 amino acids. Germline V CDR1 and CDR2: MNHEY, SVGEGT. Trimming stripped 6 bases from V and 1 base from J, with 15 bases between. The CDR3 DNA reads TGTGCCAGCAGCGAGACCCGGGACATCCAAGAGACCCAGTACTTC. Its protein product is CASSETRDIQETQYF.

This clonotype was recorded many times. The gene calls are TRBV27 and TRBJ2-2, with 10 positions matching TRBD2. Losses at the gene ends were 4 bases for V and 6 bases for J; bases not matched to a gene: 11. Germline CDR1 is MNHEY and CDR2 is SMNVEV (reference sequence). The CDR3 extends over 17 amino acids. The CDR3 DNA reads as TGTGCCAGCAGTTCGAGGGCACTAGCGGGACCCCCCGGGGAGCTGTTTTTT. It encodes CASSSRALAGPPGELFF.